These 29 T cell receptor beta chains were sequenced from one sample in a study of control samples from healthy donors and cancer patients. Assay: immunoSEQ multiplex PCR; the TCRdb copy retains only in-frame clones and omits some. The repertoire holds about 110,000 clones, with approximately 90% as singletons. The sequencing sample was made of blood. The receptors shown here come from a human donor in good health. The donor label of this sample is uncertain.

The gene calls are TRBV4-3 and TRBJ1-4; D call uncertain. Germline loops: CDR1 LGHNA, CDR2 YSLEER. Trimming stripped 0 bases from V and 15 bases from J, with 17 bases between. This CDR3 is built from 14 residues. In DNA, the CDR3 is TGCGCCAGCAGCCAAGATCGCCAGAACCGGAAAATGTTTTTT. Its translation is CASSQDRQNRKMFF.

The chain employs TRBV19 and TRBJ1-3; TRBD1 might be the D (5 bases). Per germline, CDR1 LNHDA and CDR2 SQIVND (reference sequence). The CDR3 runs 14 residues. V lost 5 bases and J 2 bases, leaving 10 bases between the germline ends. CDR3: CASSPGTAGNTIYF. Written as DNA, the CDR3 is TGTGCCAGTAGTCCCGGGACCGCTGGAAACACCATATATTTT.

The chain links TRBV10-3 to TRBJ1-6; perhaps TRBD1 as D (5 bases). Deletions cut 2 bases from V and 8 bases from J, with 13 bases between. This CDR3 is 15 amino acids long. The germline V gene encodes CDR1 ENHRY and CDR2 SYGVKD. As DNA, the CDR3 is TGTGCCATCAGTGAGCGGGGGATGATGGATTCACCCCTCCACTTT. Its protein product is CAISERGMMDSPLHF.

This clone was counted between two and nine times. The rearrangement uses TRBV5-6 and TRBJ1-1; TRBD1 is a possible D gene (5 bases). CDR1 is SGHDT and CDR2 is YYEEEE in the germline V gene. Deletions cut 0 bases from V and 7 bases from J, with 13 bases between. The CDR3 totals 14 residues. The CDR3 DNA reads TGTGCCAGCAGCTTGGTTGGGGCACGCCGTGAAGCTTTCTTT. It yields the protein CASSLVGARREAFF. The complete variable domain, with remaining parts taken from reference TRBV5-6 and TRBJ1-1, reads DAGVTQSPTHLIKTRGQQVTLRCSPKSGHDTVSWYQQALGQGPQFIFQYYEEEERQRGNFPDRFSGHQFPNYSSELNVNALLLGDSALYLCASSLVGARREAFFGQGTRLTVV.

The rearrangement uses TRBV2 and TRBJ2-3; TRBD1 matches 7 bases. V was pared by 8 bases and J by 0 bases, with 5 bases of the junction left unmatched. Germline loops: CDR1 SNHLY, CDR2 FYNNEI. The CDR3 spans 14 residues. For the CDR3, the DNA is TGTGCCAGCGCTCCGGGACAGAGCACAGATACGCAGTATTTT. It translates to CASAPGQSTDTQYF.

This chain uses TRBV30 with TRBJ2-5, with 7 positions matching TRBD1. Looked up from germline, CDR1 is GTSNPN and CDR2 is SVGIG (reference sequence). V gave up 1 base and J gave up 5 bases; unmatched junction bases: 4. CDR3 length equals 13 residues. This CDR3 reads CAWSGTGAETQYF. The CDR3 DNA reads as TGTGCCTGGAGTGGAACAGGGGCCGAGACCCAGTACTTC.

V and J are TRBV24-1 and TRBJ2-7; the D is unclear. This CDR3 comprises 12 residues. V shed 3 bases and J shed 5 bases, with 7 bases lying between them. Germline CDR1 reads KGHDR; CDR2 reads SFDVKD. As DNA, the CDR3 is TGTGCCACCAGTGATCTCCTGGACGAGCAGTACTTC. This gives the protein CATSDLLDEQYF.

The chain links TRBV10-2 to TRBJ2-1, with 7 nucleotides matching TRBD1. The CDR3 extends over 12 amino acids. V lost 7 bases, J lost 6 bases, and 3 bases stayed unmatched. Germline V lookup: CDR1 WSHSY, CDR2 SAAADI. The CDR3 loop is CASTRQGNEQFF. CDR3 in DNA: TGCGCCAGCACCCGACAGGGCAATGAGCAGTTCTTC.

In the case of this clone: The sample contains more than one DNA sequence encoding this CDR3. The chain recombines TRBV2 with TRBJ1-2; D gene ambiguous. Germline V gene data show CDR1 as SNHLY and CDR2 as FYNNEI. This CDR3 has 11 residues. V lost 1 base and J lost 5, with 2 bases in between. The CDR3 loop reads CASSEGYGYTF. The CDR3 nucleotides read TGTGCCAGCAGTGAAGGATATGGCTACACCTTC.

The chain couples TRBV30 to TRBJ1-2; 10 bases are a match to TRBD1. The trim removed 8 bases at V and 5 bases at J, leaving 8 bases unmatched. The germline V gene encodes CDR1 GTSNPN and CDR2 SVGIG (reference sequence). CDR3 size: 13 residues. The chain's CDR3 is CAGQGEGVYGYTF. The CDR3 region has the DNA TGTGCCGGACAGGGGGAAGGGGTGTATGGCTACACCTTC.

The rearrangement joins TRBV6-5 to TRBJ2-5; 10 bases line up with TRBD2. V trimming: 6 bases; J trimming: 2 bases; junction bases outside the gene matches: 6. The CDR3 sequence is 15 residues long. CDR1 MNHEY and CDR2 SVGAGI come from the germline V gene. The CDR3 nucleotides read TGTGCCAGCAGATTACTAGCGGGGATTCAAGAGACCCAGTACTTC. Its translation: CASRLLAGIQETQYF.

The chain recombines TRBV27 with TRBJ2-7; perhaps TRBD2 as D (6 bases). CDR1 is MNHEY, CDR2 SMNVEV, per germline (reference sequence). This CDR3 has 16 amino acids. The V end lost 3 bases, the J end lost 0 bases, and 15 bases lay between the germline ends. CDR3 coding DNA: TGTGCCAGCAGTTTCCAGCCCGGGGGTATCTCCTACGAGCAGTACTTC. This sequence encodes CASSFQPGGISYEQYF.

On this clone itself: At the DNA level, this CDR3 is encoded by other sequences in the same sample as well. The chain has TRBV18 and TRBJ1-6, with D possibly being TRBD1 (6 bases). This CDR3 has 14 residues. V gave up 6 bases and J gave up 7 bases, with 13 bases separating them. CDR1 is KGHSH, CDR2 LQKENI, per germline. The CDR3 spells CASSRTGQNSPLHF. CDR3 bases: TGTGCCAGCTCCCGCACAGGGCAGAATTCACCCCTCCACTTT.

This clone was counted between two and nine times. The chain is built from TRBV3-1 (or the pseudogene TRBV3-2) and TRBJ1-2; possible D gene TRBD1, 6 bases. CDR3 length equals 14 residues. Trimming stripped 1 base from V and 7 bases from J, with 13 bases between. Germline V gives CDR1 LGHDT, CDR2 YNNKEL (reference sequence). Here the CDR3 DNA reads TGTGCCAGCAGCCAAGGGGGGCAGGGCAGTGGCTACACCTTC. The encoded protein is CASSQGGQGSGYTF.

As concerns this clone: This sample also contains other DNA sequences that code for the same CDR3. The chain combines TRBV4-1 with TRBJ1-1; D remains ambiguous. The CDR3 loop spans 13 amino acids. Per the germline V gene, CDR1 is MGHRA and CDR2 is YSYEKL. V lost 1 base to trimming and J lost 0 bases, with 3 bases between them. CDR3 DNA: TGCGCCAGCAGCCAAGTCATGAACACTGAAGCTTTCTTT. This sequence encodes CASSQVMNTEAFF.

V gene TRBV29-1 combines with J gene TRBJ1-3, with a tentative D call TRBD1 (5 bases). Per the germline V gene, CDR1 is SQVTM and CDR2 is ANQGSEA. There are 12 residues in the CDR3. Trimming removed 4 bases from V and 7 bases from J, with 11 bases in between. CDR3 amino acids: CSVVTGGNTIYF. CDR3 DNA: TGCAGCGTTGTTACCGGGGGGAACACCATATATTTT.

The V and J genes are TRBV7-9 and TRBJ1-6; TRBD1 matches at 7 bases. Trimming cost V 6 bases and J 7 bases; bases outside gene matches: 6. The CDR3 totals 14 residues. CDR1 is SEHNR, CDR2 FQNEAQ, per germline (reference sequence). CDR3 DNA: TGTGCCAGCAGTAACCAGGGGGGAAATTCACCCCTCCACTTT. Residues: CASSNQGGNSPLHF. Supplemented by reference TRBV7-9 and TRBJ1-6, the full variable domain reads DTGVSQNPRHKITKRGQNVTFRCDPISEHNRLYWYRQTLGQGPEFLTYFQNEAQLEKSRLLSDRFSAERPKGSFSTLEIQRTEQGDSAMYLCASSNQGGNSPLHFGNGTRLTVT.

This chain connects TRBV9 to TRBJ1-1, with TRBD1 as a possible D gene (5 bases). CDR3 size: 18 residues. Deletions cut 1 base from V and 0 bases from J, with 19 bases between. Germline values: CDR1 SGDLS, CDR2 YYNGEE. The CDR3 DNA reads TGTGCCAGCAGCGTACTCGGCCAGGGACGCTTCATGAACACTGAAGCTTTCTTT. Translating it yields CASSVLGQGRFMNTEAFF.

The chain is built from TRBV19 and TRBJ2-7; perhaps TRBD1 as D (7 bases). V was shortened by 2 bases and J by 0 bases, with 17 bases between the two germline ends. The CDR3 loop spans 17 amino acids. The germline V gene encodes CDR1 LNHDA and CDR2 SQIVND (reference sequence). CDR3 protein: CASSIPPVQGGSYEQYF. In DNA form, the CDR3 reads TGTGCCAGTAGTATACCCCCTGTTCAGGGGGGCTCCTACGAGCAGTACTTC.

This chain uses TRBV12-5 with TRBJ1-5; D not certain. CDR3 length: 15 amino acids. V dropped 0 bases and J dropped 9 bases, with 15 bases sitting between them. Per the germline V gene, CDR1 is LGHNT and CDR2 is FRNRAP. The DNA of the CDR3 is TGTGCTAGTGGTTTGGTGGGAGGGCTTTCTCTGCCCCAGCATTTT. Translation: CASGLVGGLSLPQHF. Based on the CDR3 plus reference TRBV12-5 and TRBJ1-5, the full variable domain is DARVTQTPRHKVTEMGQEVTMRCQPILGHNTVFWYRQTMMQGLELLAYFRNRAPLDDSGMPKDRFSAEMPDATLATLKIQPSEPRDSAVYFCASGLVGGLSLPQHFGDGTRLSIL.

The chain uses TRBV7-8 and TRBJ2-2, with TRBD1 as a possible D gene (6 bases). Germline CDR1 reads SGHVS; CDR2 reads FQNEAQ. There are 15 residues in the CDR3. Trimming pared 5 bases from V and 2 bases from J, leaving 12 bases between. In DNA, the CDR3 is TGTGCCAGCAGCGGGCGACAGGAAAACACCGGGGAGCTGTTTTTT. It yields the protein CASSGRQENTGELFF.

Notes on this clone: The same CDR3 also results from other DNA sequences found in this sample. This rearrangement joins TRBV7-9 to TRBJ1-5; D gene ambiguous. Trimming left V 1 base short and J 7 bases short, with 8 bases between. CDR3 length equals 13 residues. Germline loops: CDR1 SEHNR, CDR2 FQNEAQ (reference sequence). The CDR3 region has the DNA TGTGCCAGCAGCTTAGATGAAGGGCAGCCCCAGCATTTT. It specifies CASSLDEGQPQHF.

The chain links TRBV5-6 to TRBJ1-1; maybe TRBD1 (6 bases). CDR3 length equals 18 residues. V lost 3 bases to trimming and J lost 2 bases, with 23 bases between them. Germline assignment: CDR1 SGHDT and CDR2 YYEEEE. CDR3 DNA: TGTGCCAGCAGCTCTCAACCGGGACACTGGGGCAGAAACACTGAAGCTTTCTTT. Translated, it gives CASSSQPGHWGRNTEAFF.

The gene calls are TRBV6-2 or TRBV6-3 and TRBJ2-1; TRBD2 might be the D (6 bases). The CDR3 spans 16 residues. V lost 5 bases to trimming and J lost 6 bases, with 20 bases between them. The germline gives CDR1 MNHEY, CDR2 SVGEGT. The CDR3 loop is CASSARDLAFLNEQFF. In nucleotides, the CDR3 is TGTGCCAGCAGTGCCCGGGACTTAGCCTTTCTCAATGAGCAGTTCTTC.

The chain uses TRBV5-1 and TRBJ1-1; 7 bases map to TRBD1. The germline V gene has CDR1 SGHRS and CDR2 YFSETQ. The CDR3 spans 15 residues. J gave up 8 bases and V 4 bases, and 14 bases lay outside the gene matches. CDR3 amino acids: CASSGTTGRVLEAFF. CDR3 bases: TGCGCCAGCAGCGGCACGACAGGGCGAGTCTTAGAAGCTTTCTTT.

The V gene is TRBV5-3, the J gene TRBJ2-6; D gene unclear. TRBV5-3 is marked as an open reading frame, function uncertain. The CDR3 length is 18 residues. Deletions cut 2 bases from V and 2 bases from J, with 17 bases between. The CDR3 is CARSFILARKPGANVLTF. CDR3 sequence (DNA): TGTGCCAGAAGCTTTATTTTGGCCAGAAAGCCTGGGGCCAACGTCCTGACTTTC.

The V call is TRBV10-2, the J call TRBJ2-1; no clear D gene. The CDR3 has 13 residues. Germline V gives CDR1 WSHSY, CDR2 SAAADI. The V gene lost 0 bases and the J gene lost 7 bases, with 7 bases spanning the gap. This CDR3 is CASSESWGNEQFF. CDR3 nucleotides: TGCGCCAGCAGTGAGTCGTGGGGAAATGAGCAGTTCTTC.

This CDR3 is CASSTGQANEQFF. As DNA, the CDR3 is TGTGCCAGCAGCACCGGACAGGCAAATGAGCAGTTCTTC. The chain combines TRBV11-3 with TRBJ2-1; the match to TRBD1 covers 7 bases. Germline CDR1 reads SGHNT; CDR2 reads YENEEA. V trimming: 5 bases; J trimming: 7 bases; junction bases outside the gene matches: 5. This CDR3 is 13 amino acids long.

The J gene is TRBJ1-1, the V gene TRBV29-1, with D unclear. The CDR3 has 14 residues. Germline V gives CDR1 SQVTM, CDR2 ANQGSEA. V was shortened by 7 bases and J by 4 bases, with 19 bases between the two germline ends. In DNA, the CDR3 is TGCAGCGCTGAGACACAGCAAGGGTTCACTGAAGCTTTCTTT. This codes for CSAETQQGFTEAFF.